Included here is one T cell receptor beta chain sequence, with context. The sample comes from a study of blood T cell repertoires in COVID-19. Clones were sequenced by immunoSEQ multiplex PCR, and TCRdb holds only the in-frame ones, with some missing. The table shows 350,000 to 400,000 clones, with roughly 90% occurring only once. This CDR3 contains 15 residues. V dropped 4 bases and J dropped 5; count of bases not matched to a gene: 10. From germline, CDR1 is LGHDT and CDR2 YNNKEL (reference sequence). The sequencing sample was made of peripheral blood. This receptor was taken from a woman aged 55 to 70 with COVID-19, enrolled during active disease. The rearrangement joins TRBV3-1 (or the pseudogene TRBV3-2) to TRBJ2-5; 7 nucleotides line up with TRBD2. The CDR3 region is CASSPHRDYGETQYF. The CDR3 bases are TGTGCCAGCAGCCCACACCGGGACTATGGGGAGACCCAGTACTTC.